This T cell receptor beta chain was sequenced in a study of blood T cell repertoires in COVID-19. Study at large: Acute and convalescent COVID-19 specimens originated in the United States, Italy and Spain. From T cells, B-cell-depleted T cells, or PBMCs came the material, which was cDNA or gDNA.

Per the original data handling: Estimation of nucleated cell counts was performed using reference gene primer amplification. This table comes from immunoSEQ multiplex PCR, and its TCRdb copy is limited to in-frame clones, with some not included. The V and J calls and clone size come from that table; D and trimming were worked out from the DNA. In the table there are some 400,000 clones, around nine tenths of which are singletons. CDR1 and CDR2 from the germline V gene are SNHLY and FYNNEI. CDR3 length: 16 residues. Losses at the gene ends were 7 bases for V and 5 bases for J; bases not matched to a gene: 9.

The V call is TRBV2, the J call TRBJ2-5; 14 nucleotides line up with TRBD2. This TCR was recovered from a human donor in a cohort sampled during active COVID-19. Sequenced: peripheral blood. The CDR3 loop is CASTGTSGSFMETQYF. In nucleotides, the CDR3 is TGTGCCAGCACTGGGACTAGCGGGAGTTTTATGGAGACCCAGTACTTC.